This T cell receptor (beta chain) was observed in a study of CD8 T cells in Susac syndrome. For the study at large: Patients with Susac syndrome who were sequenced included roughly 6 with active disease and 8 or 9 in remission. Study findings and constraints: Susac-specific public clones were found in total CD8+ and CD8+ TEMRA repertoires, numbering fewer than 20 and five, respectively. TCR sequencing and HLA analysis covered a relatively small number of individuals. Maximal CD8+ clonal expansion in Susac was observed within TEMRA cells and among active patients.

Reverse transcription used about 0.45 to 1 ug RNA and random hexamers. MiXCR was run by TCRdb on the immunoSEQ multiplex PCR reads, yielding one entry per CDR3 protein. Among 95,000 to 150,000 distinct CDR3 sequences listed, around 94% were seen once. A note on this clonotype: What it binds is unknown.

This CDR3 spans 14 amino acids. The germline V gene encodes CDR1 PRHDT and CDR2 FYEKMQ (reference sequence). V was pared by 5 bases and J by 7 bases, with 14 bases between. Specimen: CD8+ T cells from PBMCs. The chain combines TRBV13 with TRBJ1-4; no clear D. This clonotype originated in a human donor with Susac syndrome. The CDR3 region has the DNA TGTGCCAGCAGCCACCGGGATAAGGTTGAAAAACTGTTTTTT. Its protein product is CASSHRDKVEKLFF.